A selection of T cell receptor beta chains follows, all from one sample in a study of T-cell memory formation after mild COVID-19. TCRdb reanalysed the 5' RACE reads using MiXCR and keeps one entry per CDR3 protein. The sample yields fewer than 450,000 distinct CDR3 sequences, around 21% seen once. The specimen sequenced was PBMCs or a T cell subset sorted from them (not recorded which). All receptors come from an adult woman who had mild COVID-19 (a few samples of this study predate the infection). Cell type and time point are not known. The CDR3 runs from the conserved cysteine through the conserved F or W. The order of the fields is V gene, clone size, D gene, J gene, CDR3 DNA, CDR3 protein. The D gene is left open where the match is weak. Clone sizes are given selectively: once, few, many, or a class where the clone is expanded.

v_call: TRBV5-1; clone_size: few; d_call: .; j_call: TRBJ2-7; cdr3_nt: TGCGCCAGCAGCTTGGTATCGGGATTTCCCTACGAGCAGTACTTC; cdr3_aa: CASSLVSGFPYEQYF
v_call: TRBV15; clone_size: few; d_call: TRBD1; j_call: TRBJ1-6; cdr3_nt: TGTGCCACCAGCAGTGATTTGGACAGGGCAAGATCACCCCTCCACTTT; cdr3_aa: CATSSDLDRARSPLHF
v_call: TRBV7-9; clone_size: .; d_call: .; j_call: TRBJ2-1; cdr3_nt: TGTGCCAGCAGCTTACAGGGGGGAAGGTACAATGAGCAGTTCTTC; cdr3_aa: CASSLQGGRYNEQFF
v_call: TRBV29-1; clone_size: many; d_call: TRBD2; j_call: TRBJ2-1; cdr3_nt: TGCAGCGTTGTCGGGACTAGCGGGCGAGTCTCCTACAATGAGCAGTTCTTC; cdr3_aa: CSVVGTSGRVSYNEQFF
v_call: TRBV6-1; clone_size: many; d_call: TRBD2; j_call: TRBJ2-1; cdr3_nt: TGTGCCAGCAGTGAGACTAGCGGGAGCTCCGATGAGCAGTTCTTC; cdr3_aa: CASSETSGSSDEQFF
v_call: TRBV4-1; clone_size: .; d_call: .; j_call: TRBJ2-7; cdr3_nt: TGCGCCAGCAGCCAGACACTGGAAGCCACGCCCGAGCAGTACTTC; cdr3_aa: CASSQTLEATPEQYF
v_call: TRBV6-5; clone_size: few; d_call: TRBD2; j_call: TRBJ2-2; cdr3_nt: TGTGCCAGCAGGCTGGTAACGGGAGGGAACACCGGGGAGCTGTTTTTT; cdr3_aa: CASRLVTGGNTGELFF
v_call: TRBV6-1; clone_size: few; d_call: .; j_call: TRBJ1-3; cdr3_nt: TGTGCCAGCAGTGAAGTACCGGGATCGGCTGGAAACACCATATATTTT; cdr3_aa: CASSEVPGSAGNTIYF
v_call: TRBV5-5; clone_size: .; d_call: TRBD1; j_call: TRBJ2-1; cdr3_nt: TGTGCCAGCAGCTGGGACAGGGAGTACGAGCAGTTCTTC; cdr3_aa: CASSWDREYEQFF
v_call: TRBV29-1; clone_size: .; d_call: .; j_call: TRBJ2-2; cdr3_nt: TGCAGCGTTCGTTGGGTAACCGGGGAGCTGTTTTTT; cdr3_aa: CSVRWVTGELFF
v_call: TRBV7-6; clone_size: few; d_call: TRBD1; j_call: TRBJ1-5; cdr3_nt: TGTGCCAGCAGCACCCAGGGGGCAGCTCAGCCCCAGCATTTT; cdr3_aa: CASSTQGAAQPQHF
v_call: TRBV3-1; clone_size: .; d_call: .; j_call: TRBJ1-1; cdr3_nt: TGTGCCAGCAGCCCCCAACACCAGGCCCCGAACACTGAAGCTTTCTTT; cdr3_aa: CASSPQHQAPNTEAFF